This passage covers 23 T cell receptor beta chains from one sample sequenced in a study of CD8 T cells in ankylosing spondylitis. MiXCR, applied by TCRdb to the 5' RACE reads, yields one record per CDR3 protein. This table has 250,000 to 400,000 distinct CDR3 sequences, around 10% appearing once. The sequencing input was blood, either unsorted or a sorted T cell fraction (not recorded which). The origin of the receptors is a female donor with ankylosing spondylitis or in good health (not recorded which).

This clonotype has at least ten counts. CDR3 sequence reads: CSADRSGPPNSPLHF. The CDR3 nucleotides read TGCAGTGCGGACCGCTCCGGACCCCCCAATTCACCCCTCCACTTT. The V call is TRBV20-1, the J call TRBJ1-6; D uncertain. The ends were cut back, 6 bases at V and 7 bases at J, with 19 bases in the middle. CDR1 and CDR2 (germline): DFQATT, SNEGSKA (reference sequence). The CDR3 covers 15 residues.

This clonotype was picked up a small number of times. The gene calls are TRBV27 and TRBJ2-2; D unresolved. V was clipped by 7 bases and J by 8 bases, with 14 bases between them. The V gene's germline CDR1 is MNHEY and CDR2 SMNVEV (reference sequence). The CDR3 has 13 amino acids. For the CDR3, the DNA is TGTGCCAGCAACAGCAATTCTGCGGGGGAGCTGTTTTTT. This sequence encodes CASNSNSAGELFF.

In DNA, the CDR3 is TGCAGTGCTACTGGCGTGCGGGAGTTCCAAGATACGCAGTATTTT. Translated: CSATGVREFQDTQYF. The chain combines TRBV20-1 with TRBJ2-3; 7 bases align to TRBD2. The CDR3 is 15 amino acids. Germline trimming cut 4 bases from V and 5 bases from J; bases unmatched to any gene: 12. Germline lookup yields CDR1 DFQATT and CDR2 SNEGSKA (reference sequence).

This chain connects TRBV20-1 to TRBJ2-5, with 8 bases matching TRBD2. CDR1 and CDR2 (germline): DFQATT, SNEGSKA (reference sequence). The CDR3 contains 17 residues. The ends lost 0 bases at V and 3 bases at J; junction bases unmatched: 12. The CDR3 spells CSARDLRTIGREETQYF. In DNA form, the CDR3 reads TGCAGTGCTAGAGATCTTCGGACTATCGGGAGGGAAGAGACCCAGTACTTC.

This clonotype was recorded many times. The V gene is TRBV28, the J gene TRBJ2-3; 14 bases match TRBD2. The V and J ends lost 7 bases and 4 bases, in that order; junction bases with no gene match: 10. Per the germline V gene, CDR1 is MDHEN and CDR2 is SYDVKM. The CDR3 sequence is 17 residues long. The CDR3 sequence is CASTSLGLAGVADTQYF. As DNA, the CDR3 is TGTGCCAGCACCTCTTTGGGACTAGCGGGGGTAGCAGATACGCAGTATTTT.

This clonotype was seen repeatedly, ten times or more. The chain is built from TRBV12-3 or TRBV12-4 and TRBJ1-6; D ambiguous. The CDR3 extends over 14 amino acids. Trimming took 4 bases from V and 7 from J, leaving 11 bases between them. The CDR3 region is CASSSRGGNSPLHF. The CDR3 coding sequence is TGTGCCAGCAGTTCACGGGGTGGCAATTCACCCCTCCACTTT.

The chain joins TRBV6-5 to TRBJ2-7, with D maybe TRBD1 (5 bases). Germline V CDR1 and CDR2: MNHEY, SVGAGI. The CDR3 runs to 14 residues. Deletions cut 2 bases from V and 2 bases from J, with 10 bases between. CDR3 amino acids: CASSYGSGTYEQYF. Written as DNA, the CDR3 is TGTGCCAGCAGTTACGGGTCAGGGACCTACGAGCAGTACTTC.

This clonotype has at least ten counts. The chain has TRBV20-1 and TRBJ2-2; tentatively, D is TRBD1 (6 bases). This CDR3 is 14 amino acids long. Looked up from germline, CDR1 is DFQATT and CDR2 is SNEGSKA (reference sequence). V was cut by 3 bases and J by 6 bases, with 14 bases left in between. CDR3 loop: CSASNWGQSGELFF. In DNA, the CDR3 is TGCAGTGCTAGTAACTGGGGGCAGTCCGGGGAGCTGTTTTTT.

This clonotype has a handful of counts. The gene calls are TRBV5-1 and TRBJ1-1; possible D gene TRBD1, 6 bases. The germline CDR1 and CDR2 sequences are SGHRS and YFSETQ. V was clipped by 4 bases and J by 1 base, with 14 bases between them. The CDR3 is 15 amino acids. CDR3 DNA: TGCGCCAGCAGCCTACGACAGGTTCCGAACACTGAAGCTTTCTTT. Translated: CASSLRQVPNTEAFF.

This clonotype was recorded at least ten times. The J gene is TRBJ2-4, the V gene TRBV4-1; D might be TRBD2 (5 bases). The CDR3 is made up of 13 amino acids. CDR1 MGHRA and CDR2 YSYEKL come from the germline V gene. Trimming removed 0 bases at V and 9 bases at J, with 9 bases between. CDR3 nucleotides: TGCGCCAGCAGCCAAGACCTTCGGGGCATTCAGTACTTC. Translating gives CASSQDLRGIQYF.

This clonotype was detected ten times or more. The chain links TRBV5-6 to TRBJ1-1; 8 bases are a match to TRBD1. The CDR3 totals 16 residues. With 7 bases clipped from V and 1 base from J, the junction kept 12 bases outside the gene matches. CDR1 is SGHDT and CDR2 is YYEEEE in the germline V gene. The CDR3 bases are TGTGCCAGCCGAAGCCTACAGGGGGGACCGAACACTGAAGCTTTCTTT. Amino acids: CASRSLQGGPNTEAFF.

At least ten counts were recorded for this clonotype. The CDR3 here is CSARGQGFYEQYF. CDR3 nucleotide sequence: TGCAGTGCTAGAGGACAGGGTTTCTACGAGCAGTACTTC. The J gene is TRBJ2-7, the V gene TRBV20-1; TRBD1 matches at 7 bases. V shed 1 base and J 3 bases; nucleotides not matched to a gene: 3. From germline, CDR1 is DFQATT and CDR2 SNEGSKA (reference sequence). CDR3 length: 13 residues.

This clonotype has a count of ten or more. The gene calls are TRBV9 and TRBJ1-2; TRBD1 aligns across 7 bases. Losses at the gene ends were 3 bases for V and 4 bases for J; bases not matched to a gene: 3. This CDR3 is 13 amino acids long. Germline V gene lookup returns CDR1 SGDLS and CDR2 YYNGEE. This CDR3 reads CASSAGGVYGYTF. DNA for the CDR3: TGTGCCAGCAGCGCAGGGGGTGTCTATGGCTACACCTTC.

The table lists this clonotype with many counts. Mismatch with germline at one junction end may stem from a read error. This chain joins TRBV7-2 and TRBJ2-7; TRBD1 might be the D (5 bases). Germline assignment: CDR1 SGHTA and CDR2 FQGNSA. This CDR3 region has 12 residues. The DNA of the CDR3 is TGTGCCAGCAGCTTACGCTTTTTGGACAAAACCTTC. Its translation is CASSLRFLDKTF. Variable domain in full (rest from reference TRBV7-2 and TRBJ2-7): GAGVSQSPSNKVTEKGKDVELRCDPISGHTALYWYRQSLGQGLEFLIYFQGNSAPDKSGLPSDRFSAERTGGSVSTLTIQRTQQEDSAVYLCASSLRFLDKTFGPGTRLTVT.

V is TRBV12-3 or TRBV12-4 and J is TRBJ2-3, with a possible D match to TRBD2 (6 bases). The CDR3 is made up of 14 amino acids. V lost 6 bases and J lost 2, with 12 bases in between. The CDR3 sequence is CASRPGLPTDTQYF. DNA of the CDR3: TGTGCCAGCAGACCGGGACTGCCCACAGATACGCAGTATTTT.

The chain is built from TRBV7-2 and TRBJ2-7, with 9 bases matching TRBD2. CDR3 length: 16 amino acids. V was pared by 1 base and J by 3 bases, with 7 bases of the junction left unmatched. Per the germline V gene, CDR1 is SGHTA and CDR2 is FQGNSA. This CDR3 reads CASSLGVASGIYEQYF. As DNA, the CDR3 is TGTGCCAGCAGCTTAGGGGTCGCTAGCGGGATCTACGAGCAGTACTTC.

This clonotype appeared a few times. The chain is built from TRBV27 and TRBJ2-1; the match to TRBD2 covers 7 bases. This CDR3 region has 15 residues. Germline assignment: CDR1 MNHEY and CDR2 SMNVEV (reference sequence). The V gene end was trimmed by 1 base and the J gene end by 3 bases; junction bases not matched to a gene: 3. The chain's CDR3 is CASSLFRDYYNEQFF. For the CDR3, the DNA is TGTGCCAGCAGTTTATTTCGGGACTACTACAATGAGCAGTTCTTC.

This clonotype was recorded many times. The rearrangement joins TRBV20-1 to TRBJ2-7; TRBD1 matches 8 bases. Germline V gene sequence: CDR1 DFQATT, CDR2 SNEGSKA (reference sequence). The CDR3 has 15 amino acids. V gave up 1 base and J gave up 3 bases; unmatched junction bases: 8. The CDR3 DNA reads TGCAGTGCTAGAGGCTATGCGGACAGGGTCTACGAGCAGTACTTC. This codes for CSARGYADRVYEQYF.

This clonotype was seen repeatedly, ten times or more. The V and J genes are TRBV20-1 and TRBJ2-7, with 9 bases lining up with TRBD1. CDR3 length: 16 residues. J lost 4 bases, V lost 1 base, and 11 bases had no gene match. Germline lookup yields CDR1 DFQATT and CDR2 SNEGSKA (reference sequence). Here the CDR3 DNA reads TGCAGTGCTAGAGGGACAGGGGTTGCCATCGGTTACGAGCAGTACTTC. Its protein is CSARGTGVAIGYEQYF.

Only a few counts were recorded for this clonotype. The chain recombines TRBV5-1 with TRBJ1-1; 10 bases match TRBD1. The CDR3 runs to 15 residues. After removal of 3 bases from V and 2 bases from J, the junction contained 4 bases not matched to a gene. Germline V lookup: CDR1 SGHRS, CDR2 YFSETQ. CDR3 in DNA: TGCGCCAGCAGCTCGCAGACAGGGGGCAACACTGAAGCTTTCTTT. It translates to CASSSQTGGNTEAFF.

In this sample, this clonotype turned up a few times. The chain combines TRBV20-1 with TRBJ1-2, with D tentatively TRBD1 (6 bases). V lost 3 bases and J 2 bases, leaving 7 bases between the germline ends. Germline V CDR1 and CDR2: DFQATT, SNEGSKA (reference sequence). The CDR3 consists of 12 residues. Written as DNA, the CDR3 is TGCAGTGCTAGTGGACAGAACTATGGCTACACCTTC. This translates into CSASGQNYGYTF.

This clonotype was picked up many times. V usage is TRBV5-1 and J usage is TRBJ2-1, with 13 bases fitting TRBD2. Germline V gene data show CDR1 as SGHRS and CDR2 as YFSETQ. The V and J ends lost 4 bases and 4 bases, in that order; junction bases with no gene match: 2. The CDR3 contains 15 residues. The CDR3 loop reads CASSRTSGSYNEQFF. CDR3 coding DNA: TGCGCCAGCAGCCGGACTAGCGGGAGTTACAATGAGCAGTTCTTC.

This clonotype appeared many times. V is TRBV7-2 and J is TRBJ1-4; 10 bases fit TRBD1. Germline V lookup: CDR1 SGHTA, CDR2 FQGNSA. J was trimmed by 8 bases and V by 5 bases; bases with no gene match: 11. The CDR3 consists of 16 residues. The CDR3, as DNA: TGTGCCAGCAGCCCACGGAGGTCGGACAGGGGGGAAAAACTGTTTTTT. Its translation is CASSPRRSDRGEKLFF.